The clone carrying this TCR beta chain was recorded at least ten times. The record originates from a study of neurological immune-mediated disorders. TCRdb re-called the 5' RACE reads with MiXCR, one entry per CDR3 protein. This table has about 28,000 distinct CDR3 sequences, 10% to 15% appearing once. The germline CDR1 and CDR2 sequences are SGHVS and FQNEAQ. CDR3 length: 15 residues. The V end was cut by 0 bases, the J end by 0 bases, with 9 bases between. This rearrangement joins TRBV7-8 to TRBJ2-7; D unresolved. The material sequenced was PBMCs. The receptor was isolated from a man in his sixties in good health. Here the CDR3 reads CASSLAASPSYEQYF. CDR3 DNA sequence: TGTGCCAGCAGCTTAGCTGCATCCCCCTCCTACGAGCAGTACTTC.